This entry features one T cell receptor (beta chain) sequence. This specimen belongs to a study of technical replicates of blood from several donors. Germline V gene lookup returns CDR1 MRHNA and CDR2 SNTAGT. V lost 3 bases, J lost 5 bases, and 5 bases stayed unmatched. The CDR3 runs to 14 residues. Profiled with immunoSEQ multiplex PCR; TCRdb holds only in-frame clones, not every one. Of tens of thousands of clones in the sample, 90% to 95% were seen once. The sequenced sample consisted of T cells isolated from PBMCs. The receptor was derived from a human donor in good health. The rearrangement links TRBV6-4 to TRBJ1-1; 8 bases fit TRBD1. The CDR3 DNA is TGTGCCAGCAGTGATACTGACAGGGGTACTGAAGCTTTCTTT. Protein: CASSDTDRGTEAFF.